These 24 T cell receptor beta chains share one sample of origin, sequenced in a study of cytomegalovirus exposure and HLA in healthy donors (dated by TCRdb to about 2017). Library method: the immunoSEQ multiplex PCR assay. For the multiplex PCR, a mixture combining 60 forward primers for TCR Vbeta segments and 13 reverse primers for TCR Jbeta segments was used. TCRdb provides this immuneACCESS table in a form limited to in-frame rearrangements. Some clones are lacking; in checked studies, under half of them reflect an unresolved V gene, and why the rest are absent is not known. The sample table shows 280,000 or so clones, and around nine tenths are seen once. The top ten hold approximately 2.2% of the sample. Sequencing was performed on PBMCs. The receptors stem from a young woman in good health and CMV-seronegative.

This CDR3 is CASSSTGLASLEQYF. CDR3 coding DNA: TGTGCCAGCAGTTCAACTGGACTAGCTTCCCTCGAGCAGTACTTC. J is TRBJ2-7 and V is TRBV2; 8 bases line up with TRBD2. The CDR3 runs 15 residues. The V and J ends lost 5 bases and 6 bases, in that order; junction bases with no gene match: 12. Germline loops: CDR1 SNHLY, CDR2 FYNNEI.

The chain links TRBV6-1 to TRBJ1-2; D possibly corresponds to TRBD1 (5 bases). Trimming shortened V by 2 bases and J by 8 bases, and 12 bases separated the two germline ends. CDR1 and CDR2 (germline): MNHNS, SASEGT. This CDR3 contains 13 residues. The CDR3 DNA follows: TGTGCCAGCAGTGAACCGGGGGTTGAAGGCTACACCTTC. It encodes CASSEPGVEGYTF.

Here the CDR3 reads CASSRDRGSETQYF. The CDR3 nucleotides are TGTGCCAGCAGCCGGGACAGGGGGTCCGAGACCCAGTACTTC. J is TRBJ2-5 and V is TRBV7-3; the match to TRBD1 covers 11 bases. This CDR3 has 14 residues. V lost 5 bases and J lost 5; bases outside the gene matches: 4. Germline values: CDR1 SGHTA, CDR2 FQGTGA.

CDR3 bases: TGTGCCAGCAGCTCCGGGACAGGGTCCACAGATACGCAGTATTTT. Protein product: CASSSGTGSTDTQYF. This chain connects TRBV11-2 to TRBJ2-3; 9 positions agree with TRBD1. This CDR3 is built from 15 residues. The ends lost 4 bases at V and 2 bases at J; junction bases unmatched: 4. CDR1 is SGHAT and CDR2 is FQNNGV in the germline V gene.

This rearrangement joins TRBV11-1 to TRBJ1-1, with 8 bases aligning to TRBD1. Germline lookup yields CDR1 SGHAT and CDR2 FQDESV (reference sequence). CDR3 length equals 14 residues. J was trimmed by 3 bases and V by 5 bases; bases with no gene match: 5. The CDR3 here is CASSRGQGDTEAFF. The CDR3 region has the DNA TGTGCCAGCAGCCGCGGACAGGGAGACACTGAAGCTTTCTTT.

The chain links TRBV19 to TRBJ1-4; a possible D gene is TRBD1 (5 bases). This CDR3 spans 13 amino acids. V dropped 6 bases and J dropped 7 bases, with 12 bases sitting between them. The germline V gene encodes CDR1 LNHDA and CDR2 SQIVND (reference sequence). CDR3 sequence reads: CASSAGLAEKLFF. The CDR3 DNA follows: TGTGCCAGTAGCGCAGGGCTGGCTGAAAAACTGTTTTTT.

The CDR3 DNA is TGTGCCAGCTCACCACAGCGGGGGGGCGAGACCCAGTACTTC. Its translation: CASSPQRGGETQYF. The gene calls are TRBV18 and TRBJ2-5, with TRBD2 matching over 10 bases. V shed 1 base, J shed 5 bases, and the junction held 1 base outside the gene matches. There are 14 residues in the CDR3. Germline CDR1 and CDR2: KGHSH and LQKENI.

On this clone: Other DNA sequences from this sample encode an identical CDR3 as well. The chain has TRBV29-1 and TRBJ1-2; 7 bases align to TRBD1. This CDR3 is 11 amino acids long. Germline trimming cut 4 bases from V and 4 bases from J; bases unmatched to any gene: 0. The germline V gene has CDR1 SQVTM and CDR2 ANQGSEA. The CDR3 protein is CSVGDSYGYTF. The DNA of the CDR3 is TGCAGCGTTGGGGACAGCTATGGCTACACCTTC. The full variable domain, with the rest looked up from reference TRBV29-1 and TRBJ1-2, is SAVISQKPSRDICQRGTSLTIQCQVDSQVTMMFWYRQQPGQSLTLIATANQGSEATYESGFVIDKFPISRPNLTFSTLTVSNMSPEDSSIYLCSVGDSYGYTFGSGTRLTVV.

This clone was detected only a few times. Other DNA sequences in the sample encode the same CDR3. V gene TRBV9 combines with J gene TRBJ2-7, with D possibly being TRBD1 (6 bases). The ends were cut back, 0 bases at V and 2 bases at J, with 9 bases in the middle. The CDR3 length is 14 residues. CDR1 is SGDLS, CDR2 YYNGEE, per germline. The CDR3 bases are TGTGCCAGCAGCGTAGGGCCAGGGGCCTACGAGCAGTACTTC. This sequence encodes CASSVGPGAYEQYF.

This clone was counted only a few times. The CDR3 nucleotides read TGTGCCAGCAGTCAAGGGAGCTTGGAGCAGTACTTC. This gives the protein CASSQGSLEQYF. The rearrangement uses TRBV7-9 and TRBJ2-7, with D possibly TRBD2 on 5 matching bases. V lost 6 bases and J 7 bases, leaving 13 bases between the germline ends. The V gene's germline CDR1 is SEHNR and CDR2 FQNEAQ (reference sequence). This CDR3 has 12 residues.

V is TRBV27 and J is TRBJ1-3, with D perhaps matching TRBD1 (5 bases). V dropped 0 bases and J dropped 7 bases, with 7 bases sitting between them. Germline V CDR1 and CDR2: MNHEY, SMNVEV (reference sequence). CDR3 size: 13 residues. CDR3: CASSLSGGNTIYF. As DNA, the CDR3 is TGTGCCAGCAGTTTATCGGGGGGGAACACCATATATTTT.

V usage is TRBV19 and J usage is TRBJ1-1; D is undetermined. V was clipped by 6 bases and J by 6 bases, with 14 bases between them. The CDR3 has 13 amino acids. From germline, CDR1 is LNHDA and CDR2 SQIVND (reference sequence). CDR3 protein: CASSLIRSSEAFF. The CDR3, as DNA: TGTGCCAGTAGCTTAATACGGAGCTCTGAAGCTTTCTTT. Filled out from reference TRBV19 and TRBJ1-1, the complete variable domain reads DGGITQSPKYLFRKEGQNVTLSCEQNLNHDAMYWYRQDPGQGLRLIYYSQIVNDFQKGDIAEGYSVSREKKESFPLTVTSAQKNPTAFYLCASSLIRSSEAFFGQGTRLTVV.

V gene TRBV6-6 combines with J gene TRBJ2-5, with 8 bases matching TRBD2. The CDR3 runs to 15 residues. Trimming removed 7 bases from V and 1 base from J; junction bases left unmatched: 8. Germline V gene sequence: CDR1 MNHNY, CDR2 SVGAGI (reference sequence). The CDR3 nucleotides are TGTGCCAGCATTGACCGGGGGGGCCTCCAAGAGACCCAGTACTTC. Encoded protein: CASIDRGGLQETQYF.

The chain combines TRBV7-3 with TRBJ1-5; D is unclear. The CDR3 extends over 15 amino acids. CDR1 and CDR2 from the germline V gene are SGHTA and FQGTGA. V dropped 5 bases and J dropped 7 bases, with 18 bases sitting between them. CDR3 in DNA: TGTGCCAGCAGCCGTCGGGGAGCCCCTCGGCAGCCCCAGCATTTT. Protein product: CASSRRGAPRQPQHF.

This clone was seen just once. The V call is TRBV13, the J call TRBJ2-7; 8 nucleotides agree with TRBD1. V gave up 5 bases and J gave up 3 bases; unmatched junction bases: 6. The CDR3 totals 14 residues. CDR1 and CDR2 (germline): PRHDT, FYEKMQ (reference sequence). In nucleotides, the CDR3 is TGTGCCAGCAGCCGCAGGACAGGGAACTACGAGCAGTACTTC. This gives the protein CASSRRTGNYEQYF.

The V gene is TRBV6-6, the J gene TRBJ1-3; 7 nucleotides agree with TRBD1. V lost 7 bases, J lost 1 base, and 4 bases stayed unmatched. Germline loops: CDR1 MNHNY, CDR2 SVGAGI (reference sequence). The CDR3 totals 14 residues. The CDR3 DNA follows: TGTGCCAGCACCCCACAGGGGTCTGGAAACACCATATATTTT. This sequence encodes CASTPQGSGNTIYF.

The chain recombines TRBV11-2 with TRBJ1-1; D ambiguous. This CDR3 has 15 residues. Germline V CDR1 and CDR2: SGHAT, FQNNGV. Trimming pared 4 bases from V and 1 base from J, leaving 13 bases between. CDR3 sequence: CASSYLLDKNTEAFF. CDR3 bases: TGTGCCAGCAGCTACCTCCTCGACAAGAACACTGAAGCTTTCTTT.

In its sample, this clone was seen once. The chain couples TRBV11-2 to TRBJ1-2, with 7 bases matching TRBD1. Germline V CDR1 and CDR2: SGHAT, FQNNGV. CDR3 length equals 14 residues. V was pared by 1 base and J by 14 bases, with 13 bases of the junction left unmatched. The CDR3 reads CASSLGGTAPLNTF. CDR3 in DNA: TGTGCCAGCAGCTTAGGAGGGACAGCACCTTTGAATACCTTC.

The CDR3 region has the DNA TGCGCCAGCAGCCAGGGACTAGCGGGACTCAATGAGCAGTTCTTC. This sequence encodes CASSQGLAGLNEQFF. The rearrangement joins TRBV4-1 to TRBJ2-1; 13 nucleotides line up with TRBD2. The CDR3 sequence is 15 residues long. CDR1 is MGHRA and CDR2 is YSYEKL in the germline V gene. V lost 3 bases, J lost 6 bases, and 2 bases stayed unmatched.

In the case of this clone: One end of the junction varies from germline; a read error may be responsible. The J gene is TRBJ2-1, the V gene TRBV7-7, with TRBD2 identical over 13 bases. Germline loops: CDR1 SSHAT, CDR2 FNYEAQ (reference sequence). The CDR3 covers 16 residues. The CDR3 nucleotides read TGTGCTAGCAGCTTAGCTGGGACTAGCGGGGTAAGGGAGCAGTTCTTC. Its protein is CASSLAGTSGVREQFF.

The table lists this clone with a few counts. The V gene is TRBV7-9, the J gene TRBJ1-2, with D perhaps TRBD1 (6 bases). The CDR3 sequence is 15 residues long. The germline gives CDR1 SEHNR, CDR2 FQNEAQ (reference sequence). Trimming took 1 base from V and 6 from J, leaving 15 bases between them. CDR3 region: CASSLVGGQNHGYTF. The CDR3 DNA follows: TGTGCCAGCAGCTTAGTAGGGGGTCAAAATCATGGCTACACCTTC. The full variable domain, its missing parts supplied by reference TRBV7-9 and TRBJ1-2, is DTGVSQNPRHKITKRGQNVTFRCDPISEHNRLYWYRQTLGQGPEFLTYFQNEAQLEKSRLLSDRFSAERPKGSFSTLEIQRTEQGDSAMYLCASSLVGGQNHGYTFGSGTRLTVV.

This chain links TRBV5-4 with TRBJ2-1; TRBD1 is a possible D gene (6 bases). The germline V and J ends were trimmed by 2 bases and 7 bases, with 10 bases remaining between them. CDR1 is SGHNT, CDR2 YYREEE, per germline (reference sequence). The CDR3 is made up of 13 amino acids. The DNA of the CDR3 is TGTGCCAGCAGCTTTGACAGGATTAATGAGCAGTTCTTC. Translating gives CASSFDRINEQFF. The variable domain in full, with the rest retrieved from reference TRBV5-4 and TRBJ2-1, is ETGVTQSPTHLIKTRGQQVTLRCSSQSGHNTVSWYQQALGQGPQFIFQYYREEENGRGNFPPRFSGLQFPNYSSELNVNALELDDSALYLCASSFDRINEQFFGPGTRLTVL.

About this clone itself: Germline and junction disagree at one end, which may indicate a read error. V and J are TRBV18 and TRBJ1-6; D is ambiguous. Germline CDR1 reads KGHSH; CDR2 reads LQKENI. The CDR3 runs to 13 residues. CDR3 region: CASSREDNPPLHF. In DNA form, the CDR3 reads TGTGCCAGCTCACGAGAGGATAATCCACCCCTCCACTTT.

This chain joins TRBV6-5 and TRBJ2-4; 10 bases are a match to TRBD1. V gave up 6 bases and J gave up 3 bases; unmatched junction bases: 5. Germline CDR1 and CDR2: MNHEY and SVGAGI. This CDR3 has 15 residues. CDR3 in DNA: TGTGCCAGCAGAGGGACAGGGGTAGGCAAAAACATTCAGTACTTC. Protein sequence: CASRGTGVGKNIQYF.